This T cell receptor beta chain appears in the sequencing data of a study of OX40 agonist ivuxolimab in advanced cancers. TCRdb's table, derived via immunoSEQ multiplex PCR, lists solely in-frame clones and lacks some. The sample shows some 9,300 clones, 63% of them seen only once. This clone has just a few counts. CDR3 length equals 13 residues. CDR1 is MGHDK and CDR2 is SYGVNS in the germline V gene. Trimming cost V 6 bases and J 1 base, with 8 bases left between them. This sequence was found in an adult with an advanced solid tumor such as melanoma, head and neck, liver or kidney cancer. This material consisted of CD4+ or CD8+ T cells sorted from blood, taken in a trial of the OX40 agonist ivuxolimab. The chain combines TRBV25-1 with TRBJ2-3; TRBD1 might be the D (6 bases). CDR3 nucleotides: TGTGCCAGCAGGGGGGCCCGCACAGATACGCAGTATTTT. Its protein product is CASRGARTDTQYF.